Below are 31 T cell receptor beta chains sequenced from a single sample in a study of T cells in Graves' hyperthyroidism and ophthalmopathy. Amplification targeted TCR beta CDR3 regions from RNA transcripts. HTBI primers drove first-round RT-PCR of the TCR CDR3. TCRdb analysed the multiplex PCR reads with MiXCR anew, one entry per CDR3 protein. This table holds approximately 410,000 distinct CDR3 sequences, about 15% found once. Source material: blood. These receptors originate from a man aged 18-30 years with Graves' ophthalmopathy.

This clonotype was counted at least ten times. The rearrangement joins TRBV7-6 to TRBJ2-1; maybe TRBD2 (5 bases). The CDR3 loop spans 11 amino acids. V lost 4 bases to trimming and J lost 10 bases, with 8 bases between them. Germline CDR1 reads SGHVS; CDR2 reads FNYEAQ. The CDR3 coding sequence is TGTGCCAGCAGCTCAACGGGGGAGCAGTTCTTC. This codes for CASSSTGEQFF.

This clonotype was observed a handful of times. The gene calls are TRBV24-1 and TRBJ1-1; the D is unclear. V gave up 12 bases and J gave up 0 bases, with 19 bases separating them. The CDR3 is 15 amino acids. Germline V gene data show CDR1 as KGHDR and CDR2 as SFDVKD. Here the CDR3 reads CAAGGTFSMNTEAFF. As DNA, the CDR3 is TGTGCCGCCGGTGGCACATTCTCCATGAACACTGAAGCTTTCTTT.

This clonotype was observed at least ten times. CDR3 region: CSARGALEQYF. CDR3 sequence (DNA): TGCAGTGCGCGGGGGGCCCTCGAGCAGTACTTC. The rearrangement joins TRBV20-1 to TRBJ2-7, with TRBD2 matching over 8 bases. This CDR3 has 11 amino acids. Per the germline V gene, CDR1 is DFQATT and CDR2 is SNEGSKA (reference sequence). Trimming cost V 6 bases and J 6 bases; bases outside gene matches: 4.

In its sample, this clonotype was seen many times. The chain combines TRBV27 with TRBJ2-7; D perhaps matches TRBD2 (5 bases). Germline values: CDR1 MNHEY, CDR2 SMNVEV (reference sequence). This CDR3 has 14 residues. V was shortened by 2 bases and J by 3 bases, with 11 bases between the two germline ends. This CDR3 reads CASSLSGGHYEQYF. The DNA for the CDR3 is TGTGCCAGCAGTTTAAGTGGCGGGCACTACGAGCAGTACTTC.

This clonotype was seen repeatedly, ten times or more. The chain combines TRBV7-2 with TRBJ2-3, with D uncertain. Trimming removed 1 base from V and 2 bases from J, with 4 bases in between. Germline values: CDR1 SGHTA, CDR2 FQGNSA. The CDR3 loop spans 13 amino acids. This CDR3 is CASSLVLTDTQYF. The CDR3 nucleotides read TGTGCCAGCAGCTTAGTTCTCACAGATACGCAGTATTTT.

Details on this clonotype: This may stem from a read error, because a much larger clone lies one nucleotide away. This rearrangement joins TRBV10-3 to TRBJ2-1; D ambiguous. The CDR3 is made up of 14 amino acids. The ends were cut back, 10 bases at V and 0 bases at J, with 13 bases in the middle. Germline lookup yields CDR1 ENHRY and CDR2 SYGVKD. In nucleotides, the CDR3 is TGTGCCACCAGCCCCGTGGGCTCCTACAATGAGCAGTTCTTC. Amino acid sequence: CATSPVGSYNEQFF.

The chain recombines TRBV9 with TRBJ2-5; TRBD2 matches 9 bases. V shed 5 bases, J shed 2 bases, and the junction held 7 bases outside the gene matches. Germline CDR1 reads SGDLS; CDR2 reads YYNGEE. There are 15 residues in the CDR3. CDR3 nucleotides: TGTGCCAGCAGACCTATAGCGGGGGAACAAGAGACCCAGTACTTC. Its protein product is CASRPIAGEQETQYF. The full variable domain, its missing parts supplied by reference TRBV9 and TRBJ2-5, is DSGVTQTPKHLITATGQRVTLRCSPRSGDLSVYWYQQSLDQGLQFLIQYYNGEERAKGNILERFSAQQFPDLHSELNLSSLELGDSALYFCASRPIAGEQETQYFGPGTRLLVL.

This clonotype was seen many times. The chain joins TRBV11-2 to TRBJ2-7; 11 bases are a match to TRBD1. The CDR3 loop spans 18 amino acids. V was clipped by 3 bases and J by 0 bases; unmatched bases: 10. Germline V gene data show CDR1 as SGHAT and CDR2 as FQNNGV. In DNA form, the CDR3 reads TGTGCCAGCAGCTTCCAAACCTCCGGGACAGGGGGCTCCTACGAGCAGTACTTC. Its protein is CASSFQTSGTGGSYEQYF.

At least ten counts were recorded for this clonotype. V usage is TRBV27 and J usage is TRBJ1-1; D unresolved. V lost 8 bases, J lost 0 bases, and 10 bases lay in between. Germline loops: CDR1 MNHEY, CDR2 SMNVEV (reference sequence). The length of the CDR3 is 13 residues. The CDR3 DNA reads as TGTGCCAGCCGGCGGATAGTGAACACTGAAGCTTTCTTT. The encoded protein is CASRRIVNTEAFF.

This clonotype occurred many times. The CDR3 sequence is CASSSSGGGGETQYF. The CDR3 DNA sequence: TGTGCCAGCAGCTCCAGCGGGGGGGGAGGAGAGACCCAGTACTTC. The gene calls are TRBV7-9 and TRBJ2-5; 10 positions agree with TRBD2. Germline V lookup: CDR1 SEHNR, CDR2 FQNEAQ (reference sequence). There are 15 residues in the CDR3. The ends lost 4 bases at V and 4 bases at J; junction bases unmatched: 6.

As concerns this clonotype: This may be a read error, as it is one base from a much larger clone. This chain links TRBV10-3 with TRBJ1-1; D gene unclear. Trimming removed 0 bases from V and 4 bases from J, with 9 bases in between. This CDR3 spans 14 amino acids. Germline V gene data show CDR1 as ENHRY and CDR2 as SYGVKD. CDR3 DNA: TGTGCCATCAGTGAGTCGATTAGGAGCACTGAAGCTTTCTTT. Translating gives CAISESIRSTEAFF.

This clonotype came up a few times. The V call is TRBV6-1, the J call TRBJ2-1; TRBD2 matches at 11 bases. Germline CDR1 MNHNS, CDR2 SASEGT. This CDR3 is built from 17 residues. The junction had 15 bases not matched to a gene; V was cut back by 6 bases and J by 8 bases. The CDR3 is CASRPHLAGGKGDEQFF. As DNA, the CDR3 is TGTGCCAGCAGACCCCATCTAGCGGGAGGTAAAGGAGATGAGCAGTTCTTC.

This clonotype was recorded once. The J gene is TRBJ2-5, the V gene TRBV13, with 10 bases identical to TRBD2. Per germline, CDR1 PRHDT and CDR2 FYEKMQ (reference sequence). Trimming cost V 5 bases and J 2 bases; bases outside gene matches: 11. The CDR3 sequence is 17 residues long. The CDR3 loop is CASSVRGVAGGQETQYF. In DNA, the CDR3 is TGTGCCAGCAGCGTCCGCGGAGTAGCGGGGGGTCAAGAGACCCAGTACTTC.

This clonotype was recorded at least ten times. The chain combines TRBV7-9 with TRBJ2-3; D is perhaps TRBD2 (5 bases). In germline, CDR1 is SEHNR, CDR2 FQNEAQ (reference sequence). Trimming removed 9 bases from V and 4 bases from J, with 20 bases in between. The CDR3 spans 15 residues. CDR3 sequence reads: CARTTLAGPPDTQYF. The DNA of the CDR3 is TGTGCCAGGACTACCCTGGCGGGTCCCCCAGATACGCAGTATTTT.

Concerning this clonotype: With a much larger clone just one base away, this may be a read error. The V and J genes are TRBV12-3 or TRBV12-4 and TRBJ1-1, with D perhaps matching TRBD1 (5 bases). The ends were cut back, 5 bases at V and 3 bases at J, with 16 bases in the middle. The CDR3 contains 15 residues. CDR3 bases: TGTGCCAGCAGTGATGTAAGGGGAACGGACACTGAAGCTTTCTTT. The encoded protein is CASSDVRGTDTEAFF.

This clonotype came up once. An end of the junction does not agree with germline; a read error may underlie this. The rearrangement uses TRBV25-1 and TRBJ1-6; 7 positions agree with TRBD1. CDR1 is MGHDK, CDR2 SYGVNS, per germline. The CDR3 runs to 13 residues. CDR3 protein: CVSRRGTDSPLHF. CDR3 in DNA: TGTGTCAGCAGACGAGGGACAGATTCACCCCTCCACTTT.

The sample holds many counts of this clonotype. The CDR3 DNA is TGTGCCAGCAGTTTGGGAGGAAAGTATCAGCCCCAGCATTTT. Amino acids: CASSLGGKYQPQHF. The chain is built from TRBV28 and TRBJ1-5; D unresolved. Trimming shortened V by 3 bases and J by 5 bases, and 11 bases separated the two germline ends. The CDR3 runs to 14 residues. In germline, CDR1 is MDHEN, CDR2 SYDVKM. Using reference TRBV28 and TRBJ1-5 for the parts outside the CDR3, the full variable domain is DVKVTQSSRYLVKRTGEKVFLECVQDMDHENMFWYRQDPGLGLRLIYFSYDVKMKEKGDIPEGYSVSREKKERFSLILESASTNQTSMYLCASSLGGKYQPQHFGDGTRLSIL.

The V and J genes are TRBV12-3 or TRBV12-4 and TRBJ2-1; 7 positions match TRBD2. CDR3 length: 15 residues. The ends lost 3 bases at V and 7 bases at J; junction bases unmatched: 9. CDR3 sequence reads: CASSLGRDYTNEQFF. In DNA form, the CDR3 reads TGTGCCAGCAGTTTGGGCCGGGACTATACTAATGAGCAGTTCTTC.

This clonotype was observed a few times. This chain joins TRBV27 and TRBJ2-2; no firm D call. Germline V lookup: CDR1 MNHEY, CDR2 SMNVEV (reference sequence). The V end lost 6 bases, the J end lost 8 bases, and 13 bases lay between the germline ends. CDR3 size: 13 residues. The CDR3 spells CASSSDPVGELFF. CDR3 nucleotide sequence: TGTGCCAGCAGCTCAGACCCAGTGGGGGAGCTGTTTTTT.

The V and J genes are TRBV2 and TRBJ2-1; the match to TRBD1 covers 11 bases. The CDR3 is 15 residues long. Germline assignment: CDR1 SNHLY and CDR2 FYNNEI. V gave up 7 bases and J gave up 5 bases; unmatched junction bases: 7. CDR3 loop: CASTDGQGANNEQFF. The CDR3 nucleotides are TGTGCCAGCACCGATGGACAGGGGGCGAACAATGAGCAGTTCTTC.

The genes are TRBV5-5 and TRBJ1-2; no clear D. Trimming left V 2 bases short and J 5 bases short, with 13 bases between. The germline CDR1 and CDR2 sequences are SGHKS and YYEKEE (reference sequence). The CDR3 is 14 residues long. CDR3 DNA: TGTGCCAGCAGCTTTATCCGGGCCCAGTATGGCTACACCTTC. Residues: CASSFIRAQYGYTF.

A note on this clonotype: One end of the junction fails to match germline, which may point to a read error. The chain joins TRBV14 to TRBJ1-1; D unclear. The V gene's germline CDR1 is SGHDN and CDR2 FVKESK. The CDR3 has 11 amino acids. As DNA, the CDR3 is TGTACCAGCAGCCAAGGACTGAAAGCTTTCTTT. Encoded protein: CTSSQGLKAFF. The variable domain in full, with the rest retrieved from reference TRBV14 and TRBJ1-1, is EAGVTQFPSHSVIEKGQTVTLRCDPISGHDNLYWYRRVMGKEIKFLLHFVKESKQDESGMPNNRFLAERTGGTYSTLKVQPAELEDSGVYFCTSSQGLKAFFGQGTRLTVV.

This clonotype has a count of ten or more. The chain recombines TRBV5-1 with TRBJ1-2, with D possibly matching TRBD1 (6 bases). The CDR3 is 16 residues long. Germline V gives CDR1 SGHRS, CDR2 YFSETQ. The V end was cut by 0 bases, the J end by 0 bases, with 12 bases between. The CDR3 sequence is CASSLVGGASNYGYTF. The CDR3 DNA follows: TGCGCCAGCAGCTTGGTGGGGGGGGCTTCTAACTATGGCTACACCTTC.

This clonotype was observed at least ten times. The chain couples TRBV28 to TRBJ1-2, with 12 bases lining up with TRBD1. The V gene end was trimmed by 3 bases and the J gene end by 6 bases; junction bases not matched to a gene: 5. CDR1 MDHEN and CDR2 SYDVKM come from the germline V gene. The CDR3 is 15 amino acids. The CDR3 loop reads CASSFGDRGQHGYTF. The CDR3 nucleotides read TGTGCCAGCAGTTTCGGGGACAGGGGGCAGCATGGCTACACCTTC.

J is TRBJ2-3 and V is TRBV19; no clear D. CDR1 and CDR2 from the germline V gene are LNHDA and SQIVND (reference sequence). The CDR3 has 16 amino acids. With 4 bases removed from V and 0 bases from J, the gap between germline ends came to 14 bases. CDR3 DNA: TGTGCCAGTAGTAGAACAGACCTCTTGAGCACAGATACGCAGTATTTT. Residues: CASSRTDLLSTDTQYF. Full variable domain (outside the CDR3, taken from reference TRBV19 and TRBJ2-3): DGGITQSPKYLFRKEGQNVTLSCEQNLNHDAMYWYRQDPGQGLRLIYYSQIVNDFQKGDIAEGYSVSREKKESFPLTVTSAQKNPTAFYLCASSRTDLLSTDTQYFGPGTRLTVL.

This clonotype appeared a few times. The V call is TRBV7-9, the J call TRBJ1-6; 8 bases are shared with TRBD1. Trimming removed 5 bases from V and 3 bases from J; junction bases left unmatched: 3. Germline V gene data show CDR1 as SEHNR and CDR2 as FQNEAQ (reference sequence). The CDR3 has 15 residues. In nucleotides, the CDR3 is TGTGCCAGCAGCCAAGGACAGGGCTATAATTCACCCCTCCACTTT. It translates to CASSQGQGYNSPLHF.

This clonotype appeared many times. This chain links TRBV2 with TRBJ1-6, with TRBD1 matching over 7 bases. CDR3 length: 17 residues. Germline CDR1 and CDR2: SNHLY and FYNNEI. V lost 1 base and J lost 0; bases outside the gene matches: 3. The DNA for the CDR3 is TGTGCCAGCAGTGAAGGAGCAGGGGGCTCCTATAATTCACCCCTCCACTTT. Its protein product is CASSEGAGGSYNSPLHF. The complete variable domain, with remaining parts taken from reference TRBV2 and TRBJ1-6, reads EPEVTQTPSHQVTQMGQEVILRCVPISNHLYFYWYRQILGQKVEFLVSFYNNEISEKSEIFDDQFSVERPDGSNFTLKIRSTKLEDSAMYFCASSEGAGGSYNSPLHFGNGTRLTVT.

This clonotype has at least ten counts. This chain links TRBV11-2 with TRBJ2-5; the match to TRBD2 covers 7 bases. The CDR3 is 15 residues long. Germline-derived CDR1 and CDR2 are SGHAT and FQNNGV. Germline trimming cut 1 base from V and 5 bases from J; bases unmatched to any gene: 7. DNA for the CDR3: TGTGCCAGCAGCTTAGGTAGCGGGTTCGAGGAGACCCAGTACTTC. Encoded protein: CASSLGSGFEETQYF. Supplemented by reference TRBV11-2 and TRBJ2-5, the full variable domain reads EAGVAQSPRYKIIEKRQSVAFWCNPISGHATLYWYQQILGQGPKLLIQFQNNGVVDDSQLPKDRFSAERLKGVDSTLKIQPAKLEDSAVYLCASSLGSGFEETQYFGPGTRLLVL.

V usage is TRBV6-4 and J usage is TRBJ2-3, with 7 bases aligning to TRBD2. The V and J ends lost 1 base and 4 bases, in that order; junction bases with no gene match: 8. Germline V lookup: CDR1 MRHNA, CDR2 SNTAGT. The CDR3 extends over 16 amino acids. CDR3 amino acids: CASSDYLAVCADTQYF. CDR3 coding DNA: TGTGCCAGCAGTGACTATCTAGCGGTGTGCGCAGATACGCAGTATTTT.

This clonotype was seen at least ten times. V is TRBV5-1 and J is TRBJ2-1; 9 positions match TRBD2. J lost 9 bases, V lost 0 bases, and 13 bases had no gene match. The CDR3 is made up of 17 amino acids. Germline V gene sequence: CDR1 SGHRS, CDR2 YFSETQ. In DNA form, the CDR3 reads TGCGCCAGCAGCTTGGTGGGACTAGCTCAAGCAGGGGGTGAGCAGTTCTTC. Amino acids: CASSLVGLAQAGGEQFF.

This clonotype was observed many times. The chain recombines TRBV2 with TRBJ2-7; 8 nucleotides align to TRBD1. CDR1 is SNHLY and CDR2 is FYNNEI in the germline V gene. The CDR3 has 14 amino acids. V shed 7 bases and J 4 bases; nucleotides not matched to a gene: 9. The CDR3 DNA reads as TGTGCCAGCACCGGCAGACAGGGGCCGTACGAGCAGTACTTC. This sequence encodes CASTGRQGPYEQYF.